This is a list of T cell receptor beta chains from one sample in a study of T-cell memory formation after mild COVID-19. TCRdb passed the 5' RACE reads through MiXCR, listing each CDR3 protein once. This sample has about 110,000 distinct CDR3 sequences, with approximately 15% found just once. The sequencing input was PBMCs or a T cell subset sorted from them (not recorded which). These receptors were obtained from an adult woman who had mild COVID-19 (a few samples of this study predate the infection). Cell type and time point are not known. The CDR3 runs from the conserved cysteine through the conserved F or W. The order of the fields is J gene, D gene, V gene, clone size, CDR3 protein, CDR3 DNA. The D gene is left open where the match is weak. Size is stated for part of the rows, as once, few or many counts, or as a class when the clone is expanded.

>TRBJ1-2|NA|TRBV13|once
CASSLPGVNGYTF
TGTGCCAGCAGTTTACCAGGGGTTAATGGCTACACCTTC
>TRBJ2-3|TRBD1|TRBV29-1|NA
CSADRGETDTQYF
TGCAGCGCCGACAGGGGGGAGACAGATACGCAGTATTTT
>TRBJ2-3|TRBD2|TRBV20-1|NA
CSAIGLADTQYF
TGCAGTGCTATTGGACTAGCCGATACGCAGTATTTT
>TRBJ2-1|TRBD2|TRBV7-9|NA
CASSLVRAGATGNEQFF
TGTGCCAGCAGCTTAGTCAGGGCGGGAGCCACTGGGAATGAGCAGTTCTTC
>TRBJ2-2|NA|TRBV30|few
CAWSAEPSNTGELFF
TGTGCCTGGAGTGCCGAGCCCTCGAACACCGGGGAGCTGTTTTTT
>TRBJ2-1|TRBD2|TRBV7-2|few
CASSAIAGGLSSYNEQFF
TGTGCCAGCAGCGCTATAGCGGGGGGCCTGAGCTCCTACAATGAGCAGTTCTTC
>TRBJ1-2|TRBD1|TRBV7-9|NA
CASSLAPFRQGDYGYTF
TGTGCCAGCAGCCTAGCCCCCTTTAGACAGGGGGACTATGGCTACACCTTC
>TRBJ1-1|TRBD1|TRBV5-1|few
CASSSRQGAGTEAFF
TGCGCCAGCAGCTCGAGACAGGGGGCGGGCACTGAAGCTTTCTTT
>TRBJ2-2|TRBD2|TRBV3-1|many
CASSQGLAGATGELFF
TGTGCCAGCAGCCAAGGACTAGCGGGCGCCACCGGGGAGCTGTTTTTT
>TRBJ1-5|NA|TRBV19|NA
CASSIKWMIGHDSNQPQHF
TGTGCCAGTAGTATTAAGTGGATGATTGGACATGATAGCAATCAGCCCCAGCATTTT
>TRBJ1-1|NA|TRBV11-1|NA
CASSYRGGTGIIYTEAFF
TGTGCCAGCAGCTACCGGGGTGGCACGGGAATAATTTATACTGAAGCTTTCTTT
>TRBJ1-5|NA|TRBV7-6|NA
CASSLKAGYSTSNQPQHF
TGTGCCAGCAGCTTAAAAGCAGGCTACAGTACTAGCAATCAGCCCCAGCATTTT
>TRBJ2-2|NA|TRBV12-3/TRBV12-4|NA
CASRLEGGELFF
TGTGCCAGCAGACTTGAGGGCGGGGAGCTGTTTTTT
>TRBJ2-7|NA|TRBV12-3/TRBV12-4|few
CASRDVGFYEQYF
TGTGCCAGCAGGGACGTGGGGTTCTACGAGCAGTACTTC
>TRBJ2-7|NA|TRBV5-1|many
CASSGGGSYEQYF
TGCGCCAGCAGCGGAGGGGGTTCCTACGAGCAGTACTTC
>TRBJ2-7|NA|TRBV4-2|few
CASSQELGRGYEQYF
TGTGCCAGCAGCCAAGAGCTAGGCAGGGGCTACGAGCAGTACTTC
>TRBJ1-1|NA|TRBV29-1|NA
CSVEQGPNTEAFF
TGCAGCGTTGAACAGGGCCCCAACACTGAAGCTTTCTTT
>TRBJ2-3|TRBD2|TRBV29-1|NA
CSVLLAGGADTQYF
TGCAGCGTTTTACTAGCGGGGGGCGCAGATACGCAGTATTTT
>TRBJ2-2|NA|TRBV24-1|NA
CATSLGDFLGGELFF
TGTGCCACCAGTTTGGGGGACTTTCTGGGCGGGGAGCTGTTTTTT
>TRBJ2-1|TRBD1|TRBV4-2|few
CASSHQTGASYNEQFF
TGTGCCAGCAGCCACCAAACAGGGGCCTCCTACAATGAGCAGTTCTTC
>TRBJ2-1|NA|TRBV24-1|NA
CATSDSDNEQFF
TGTGCCACCAGTGATAGTGACAATGAGCAGTTCTTC
>TRBJ2-1|TRBD2|TRBV6-5|NA
CASSLAGGLNEQFF
TGTGCCAGCAGTCTAGCGGGAGGGTTGAATGAGCAGTTCTTC
>TRBJ1-6|NA|TRBV7-8|NA
CASSPSGRALHF
TGTGCCAGCAGCCCTTCGGGGAGGGCCCTCCACTTT
>TRBJ2-4|TRBD1|TRBV5-1|few
CASSSGQGQKVVKNIQYF
TGCGCCAGCAGCTCAGGACAGGGTCAGAAGGTGGTCAAAAACATTCAGTACTTC
>TRBJ1-6|NA|TRBV9|NA
CASSEEPSSPLHF
TGTGCCAGCAGCGAGGAACCCAGCTCACCCCTCCACTTT
>TRBJ2-7|TRBD1|TRBV7-9|few
CASSLQTGSYEQYF
TGTGCCAGCAGCTTACAGACAGGGTCCTACGAGCAGTACTTC
>TRBJ2-2|NA|TRBV29-1|NA
CSVEDWDLNTGELFF
TGCAGCGTTGAAGACTGGGACCTGAACACCGGGGAGCTGTTTTTT
>TRBJ1-4|NA|TRBV6-5|NA
CAICRGAMGEKLFF
TGTGCCATCTGCAGGGGCGCGATGGGTGAAAAACTGTTTTTT
>TRBJ2-2|TRBD2|TRBV4-1|few
CASSRGRAGELFF
TGCGCCAGCAGCCGAGGGAGGGCCGGGGAGCTGTTTTTT
>TRBJ2-3|NA|TRBV19|NA
CASSIHYTDTQYF
TGTGCCAGTAGTATCCATTACACAGATACGCAGTATTTT
>TRBJ2-1|NA|TRBV27|NA
CASSAGASGQFF
TGTGCCAGCAGCGCCGGGGCCAGCGGGCAGTTCTTC
>TRBJ2-7|NA|TRBV5-1|NA
CASSLAWTYEQYF
TGCGCCAGCAGCTTGGCCTGGACCTACGAGCAGTACTTC
>TRBJ1-1|NA|TRBV7-3|NA
CASSLNSHTEAFF
TGTGCCAGCAGCTTAAACAGCCACACTGAAGCTTTCTTT
>TRBJ2-2|TRBD1|TRBV5-6|NA
CASSLGTGGYTGELFF
TGTGCCAGCAGCTTGGGGACAGGGGGATACACCGGGGAGCTGTTTTTT
>TRBJ2-1|NA|TRBV9|few
CASSDHRDNEQFF
TGTGCCAGCAGCGATCACCGGGACAATGAGCAGTTCTTC
>TRBJ2-1|NA|TRBV15|NA
CATSRPAGIGGRGNEQFF
TGTGCCACCAGCAGACCGGCGGGAATCGGTGGGCGTGGCAATGAGCAGTTCTTC
>TRBJ2-1|TRBD2|TRBV20-1|NA
CSARELAGSYNEQFF
TGCAGTGCTAGGGAACTAGCGGGGTCCTACAATGAGCAGTTCTTC
>TRBJ2-7|NA|TRBV7-2|NA
CASSTHYEQYF
TGTGCCAGCAGCACACACTACGAGCAGTACTTC
>TRBJ1-1|NA|TRBV30|NA
CAWSAKGVTEAFF
TGTGCCTGGAGTGCAAAGGGAGTCACTGAAGCTTTCTTT
>TRBJ2-4|TRBD1|TRBV4-1|few
CASSQDRSRGLRNIQYF
TGCGCCAGCAGCCAAGATAGAAGCAGGGGGCTGCGGAACATTCAGTACTTC
>TRBJ2-1|NA|TRBV7-9|NA
CASRTSSYNEQFF
TGTGCCAGCAGAACGAGCTCCTACAATGAGCAGTTCTTC
>TRBJ2-1|TRBD2|TRBV5-6|many
CASSFGSGGSYNEQFF
TGTGCCAGCAGCTTTGGGAGCGGGGGTTCCTACAATGAGCAGTTCTTC
>TRBJ2-3|TRBD2|TRBV15|NA
CATSRDRDGGEDTQYF
TGTGCCACCAGCAGAGATCGTGACGGGGGGGAGGATACGCAGTATTTT
>TRBJ2-1|TRBD2|TRBV7-9|NA
CASSPRLAGVSHNEQFF
TGTGCCAGCAGCCCACGACTAGCGGGAGTGTCCCACAATGAGCAGTTCTTC
>TRBJ1-2|NA|TRBV2|NA
CASDAGGTNYGYTF
TGTGCCAGCGACGCTGGTGGGACTAACTATGGCTACACCTTC
>TRBJ2-7|NA|TRBV29-1|NA
CSAPMGSEQYF
TGCAGCGCCCCAATGGGTTCCGAGCAGTACTTC
>TRBJ2-1|NA|TRBV29-1|NA
CSVVPGEAYRSYNEQFF
TGCAGCGTTGTACCCGGCGAGGCATATCGGTCCTACAATGAGCAGTTCTTC
>TRBJ1-1|NA|TRBV29-1|few
CSVGFGHEAFF
TGCAGCGTTGGCTTTGGACATGAAGCTTTCTTT
>TRBJ2-3|NA|TRBV7-9|medium-sized
CASSAQGSDTQYF
TGTGCCAGCAGCGCGCAGGGTTCAGATACGCAGTATTTT
>TRBJ1-1|NA|TRBV6-5|few
CASSYGEVGNTEAFF
TGTGCCAGCAGTTATGGAGAGGTGGGGAACACTGAAGCTTTCTTT
>TRBJ2-1|TRBD2|TRBV12-3/TRBV12-4|NA
CASSFFGLADLGLFF
TGTGCCAGCAGTTTTTTCGGACTAGCGGACCTGGGGCTGTTCTTC
>TRBJ2-7|NA|TRBV24-1|NA
CATSDQRANEQYF
TGTGCCACCAGTGATCAACGGGCGAACGAGCAGTACTTC
>TRBJ2-1|NA|TRBV7-9|NA
CASSLSGLSYNEQFF
TGTGCCAGCAGCTTATCGGGCCTTTCCTACAATGAGCAGTTCTTC
>TRBJ2-1|TRBD2|TRBV4-3|few
CASSQDSSLAGLIYNEQFF
TGCGCCAGCAGCCAAGATAGTTCGCTAGCGGGATTGATCTACAATGAGCAGTTCTTC
>TRBJ2-5|TRBD2|TRBV14|NA
CASSQDWTSGGETQYF
TGTGCCAGCAGCCAAGATTGGACTAGCGGAGGGGAGACCCAGTACTTC
>TRBJ2-2|NA|TRBV12-3/TRBV12-4|few
CASSLVGLPGELFF
TGTGCCAGCAGTTTGGTCGGACTTCCGGGGGAGCTGTTTTTT
>TRBJ2-5|TRBD2|TRBV5-1|few
CASSFSGGATETQYF
TGCGCCAGCAGTTTTAGCGGGGGGGCGACTGAGACCCAGTACTTC
>TRBJ2-3|TRBD2|TRBV7-9|many
CASSSAETSGHTDTQYF
TGTGCCAGCAGCTCAGCAGAGACTAGCGGGCACACAGATACGCAGTATTTT
>TRBJ2-5|TRBD1|TRBV12-3/TRBV12-4|few
CASRETGVRETQYF
TGTGCCAGCAGAGAAACAGGGGTCCGGGAGACCCAGTACTTC
>TRBJ1-1|NA|TRBV7-3|NA
CASSFGLTNTEAFF
TGTGCCAGCAGCTTTGGACTGACGAACACTGAAGCTTTCTTT